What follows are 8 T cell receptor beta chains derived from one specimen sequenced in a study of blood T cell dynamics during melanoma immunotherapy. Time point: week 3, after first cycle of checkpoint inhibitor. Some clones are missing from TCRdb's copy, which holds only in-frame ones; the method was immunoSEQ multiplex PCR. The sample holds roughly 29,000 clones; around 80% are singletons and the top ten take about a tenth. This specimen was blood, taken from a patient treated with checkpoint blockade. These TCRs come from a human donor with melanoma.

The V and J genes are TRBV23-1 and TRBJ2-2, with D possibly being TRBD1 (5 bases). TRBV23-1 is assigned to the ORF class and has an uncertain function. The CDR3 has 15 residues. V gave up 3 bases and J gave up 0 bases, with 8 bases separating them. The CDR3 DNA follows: TGCGCCAGCAGTCAGGGGCTCGCGAACACCGGGGAGCTGTTTTTT. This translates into CASSQGLANTGELFF.

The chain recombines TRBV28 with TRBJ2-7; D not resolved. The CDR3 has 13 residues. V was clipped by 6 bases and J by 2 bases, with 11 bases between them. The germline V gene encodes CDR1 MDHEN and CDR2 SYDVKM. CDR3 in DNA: TGTGCCAGCAGACGGGCGGCTGCCTACGAGCAGTACTTC. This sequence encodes CASRRAAAYEQYF. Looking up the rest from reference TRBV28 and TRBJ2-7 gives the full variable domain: DVKVTQSSRYLVKRTGEKVFLECVQDMDHENMFWYRQDPGLGLRLIYFSYDVKMKEKGDIPEGYSVSREKKERFSLILESASTNQTSMYLCASRRAAAYEQYFGPGTRLTVT.

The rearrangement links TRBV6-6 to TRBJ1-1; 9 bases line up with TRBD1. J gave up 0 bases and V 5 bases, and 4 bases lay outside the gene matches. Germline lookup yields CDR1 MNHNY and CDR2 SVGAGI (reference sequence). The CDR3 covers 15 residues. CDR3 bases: TGTGCCAGCAGTGGAAGACAGGGGGTGAACACTGAAGCTTTCTTT. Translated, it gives CASSGRQGVNTEAFF.

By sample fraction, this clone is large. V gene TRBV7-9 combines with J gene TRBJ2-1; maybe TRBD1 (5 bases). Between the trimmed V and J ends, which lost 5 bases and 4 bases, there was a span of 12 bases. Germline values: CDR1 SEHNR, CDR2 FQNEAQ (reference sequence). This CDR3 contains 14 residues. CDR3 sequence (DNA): TGTGCCAGCAGCCCGGACAAAACTTACAATGAGCAGTTCTTC. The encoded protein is CASSPDKTYNEQFF.

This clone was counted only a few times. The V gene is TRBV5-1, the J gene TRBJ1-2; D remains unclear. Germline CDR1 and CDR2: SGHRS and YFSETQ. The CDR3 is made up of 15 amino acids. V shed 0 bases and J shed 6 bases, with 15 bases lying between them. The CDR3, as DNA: TGCGCCAGCAGCTTGGCCAGGTTCTCGGCGGATGGCTACACCTTC. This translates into CASSLARFSADGYTF.

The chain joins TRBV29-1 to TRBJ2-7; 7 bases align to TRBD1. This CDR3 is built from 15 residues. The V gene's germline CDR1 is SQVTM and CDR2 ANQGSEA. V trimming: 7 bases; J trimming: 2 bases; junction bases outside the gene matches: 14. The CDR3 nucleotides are TGCAGCGCTACCAAACGCACGGGGACAGCCTACGAGCAGTACTTC. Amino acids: CSATKRTGTAYEQYF.

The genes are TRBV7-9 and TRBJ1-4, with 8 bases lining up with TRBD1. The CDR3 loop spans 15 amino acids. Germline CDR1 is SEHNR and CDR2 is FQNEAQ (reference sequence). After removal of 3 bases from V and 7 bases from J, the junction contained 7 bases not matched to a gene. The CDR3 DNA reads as TGTGCCAGCAGCTTGCTACAGGGGGAGGGTGAAAAACTGTTTTTT. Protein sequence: CASSLLQGEGEKLFF. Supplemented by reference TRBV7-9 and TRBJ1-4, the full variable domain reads DTGVSQNPRHKITKRGQNVTFRCDPISEHNRLYWYRQTLGQGPEFLTYFQNEAQLEKSRLLSDRFSAERPKGSFSTLEIQRTEQGDSAMYLCASSLLQGEGEKLFFGSGTQLSVL.

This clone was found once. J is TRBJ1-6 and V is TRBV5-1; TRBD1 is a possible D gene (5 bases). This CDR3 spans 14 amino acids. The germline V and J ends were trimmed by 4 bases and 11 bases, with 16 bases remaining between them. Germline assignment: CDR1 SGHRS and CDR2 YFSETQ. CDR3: CASSAWDGGAPLHF. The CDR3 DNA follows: TGCGCCAGCAGCGCGTGGGACGGTGGTGCACCCCTCCACTTT. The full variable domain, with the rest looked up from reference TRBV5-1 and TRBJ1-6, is KAGVTQTPRYLIKTRGQQVTLSCSPISGHRSVSWYQQTPGQGLQFLFEYFSETQRNKGNFPGRFSGRQFSNSRSEMNVSTLELGDSALYLCASSAWDGGAPLHFGNGTRLTVT.